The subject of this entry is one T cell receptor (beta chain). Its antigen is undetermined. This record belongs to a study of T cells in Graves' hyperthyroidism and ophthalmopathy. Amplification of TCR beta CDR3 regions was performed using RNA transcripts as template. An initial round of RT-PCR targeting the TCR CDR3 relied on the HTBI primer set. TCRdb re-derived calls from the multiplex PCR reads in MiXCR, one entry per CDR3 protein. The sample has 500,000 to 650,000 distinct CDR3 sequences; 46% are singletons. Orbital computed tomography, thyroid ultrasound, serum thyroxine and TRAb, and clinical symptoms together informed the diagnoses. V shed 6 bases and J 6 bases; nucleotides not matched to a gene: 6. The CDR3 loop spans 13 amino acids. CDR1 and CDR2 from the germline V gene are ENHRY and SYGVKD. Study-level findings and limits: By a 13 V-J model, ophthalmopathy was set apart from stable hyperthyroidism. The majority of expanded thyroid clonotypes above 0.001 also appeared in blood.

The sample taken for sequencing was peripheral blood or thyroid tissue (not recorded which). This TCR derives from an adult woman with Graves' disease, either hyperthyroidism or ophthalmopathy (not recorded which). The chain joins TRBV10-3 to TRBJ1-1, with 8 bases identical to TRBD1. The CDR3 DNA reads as TGTGCCATCAGGGGAGGACAGGGCGCTGAAGCTTTCTTT. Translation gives CAIRGGQGAEAFF.